This TCR beta chain was identified during a study of T cells in Graves' hyperthyroidism and ophthalmopathy (dated by TCRdb to about 2019). Regarding the complete study: Peripheral blood was collected at initial diagnosis, before any treatment. TCR V-J signatures able to tell the groups apart were searched for in a discovery cohort of 90 to 100 patients, of whom 43 had Graves' ophthalmopathy and some 60 had stable Graves' hyperthyroidism. Whether ophthalmopathy could be predicted prospectively was tested in an independent validation cohort made up of some 20 hyperthyroidism patients plus 17 patients who later progressed to ophthalmopathy. For training and testing, the 100 or so patients in the discovery cohort were randomly divided in a 7:3 ratio. In addition, the study compared T-cell repertoires in thyroid tissue and in blood from about 6 Graves' hyperthyroidism patients. After sampling, hyperthyroidism patients received methimazole starting at 30 mg daily, and ophthalmopathy patients received high-dose intravenous methylprednisolone. The paper reports TCR Vbeta CDR3 sequencing of approximately 130 peripheral blood samples: fewer than 50 ophthalmopathy, fewer than 85 hyperthyroidism and 17 progressor patients. Overall study outcomes, separate from this receptor: A 13 V-J signature model separated ophthalmopathy from stable hyperthyroidism, with about 90% sensitivity and around 84% specificity in cross-validation and 80%/75% in testing. Blood samples also contained most of the expanded thyroid clonotypes (frequency above 0.001), which suggests that blood repertoires may reflect thyroid immune responses. Sample size was not statistically predetermined, and investigators were not blinded to group allocation. In validation, the model predicted progression to ophthalmopathy with approximately 71% sensitivity and less than 75% specificity, a median of roughly seven months before onset.

Amplification of TCR beta CDR3 regions was carried out from RNA transcripts. For the first round of RT-PCR on the TCR CDR3, the HTBI primer set was used together with the Qiagen OneStep RT-PCR kit. Libraries were constructed in a second round of multiplex PCR, after which size selection and purification were performed. Sequencing of the libraries was done on an Illumina HiSeq2000 using paired-end 100 bp reads. As for the original processing: SOAPnuke was used to process the raw data, removing reads that contained adapters or uncalled bases, had a mean Phred below 15, or lacked an exact match to the constant primer or identifier. High-quality paired reads were merged with COPE v1.2.5, and unique nucleotide sequences were defined as clonotypes. MiTCR v1.1 was used to align clonotypes to the IMGT TRBV, TRBD and TRBJ reference segments. Only V-J combinations with frequency above 0.0001, covering about 99% of repertoires, were analysed. The TCS score was defined as F50 (clonal expansion) divided by E x V (chaos), with BLOSUM62-based TCRdist calculated between CDR3 peptides within each V-J. Welch's t-statistics and random forest reduced around 550 V-J features to 13, which were used in a naive Bayes classifier (R e1071). In TCRdb, the public reads were trimmed at Q25 with fastp and aligned with MiXCR, with productive beta chains retained. Entries that share a CDR3 protein sequence are merged under the most common genes and DNA. For this entry, the V and J calls and clone size follow TCRdb and not the study's own pipeline. In all, the sample holds about 260,000 distinct CDR3 sequences, and about 16% of those were seen once. The ten largest make up about 30% of the sample.

Ophthalmopathy patients had moderately to severely active disease, Clinical Activity Score of at least 3, NOSPECS grade of at least 4, and duration under 3 months. Patients with uncontrolled infections, other autoimmune diseases, pregnancy or lactation were excluded. Diagnoses were established on the basis of clinical symptoms, serum thyroxine and TRAb, thyroid ultrasound, and orbital computed tomography. PBMCs were separated from 8 to 10 ml of fresh peripheral blood using Ficoll-Paque density gradient centrifugation. Total RNA was extracted with Trizol reagent, and quality was checked on an Agilent 2100 Bioanalyzer. Taken from the germline V gene, the CDR1 and CDR2 loops are KGHSH and LQKENI. The trim is 4 bases for V and 3 bases for J, with a gap of 22 bases between the germline ends. The CDR3 holds 18 amino acids from the cysteine to the phenylalanine. The read is trimmed to its CDR3 DNA, 54 bases read in frame from base 1.

This clonotype has a single count. Its target antigen remains unknown. Since a much larger clone is just one base distant, this may be a read error. Recombination linked TRBV18 to TRBJ1-5, and possibly TRBD1, on 5 matching bases. The TCR comes from a young woman with Graves' ophthalmopathy. Sequenced input: blood. Read as DNA, the sequence is TGTGCCAGCTCACGATGGGGGGGGGACCCGGCTGACAATCAGCCCCAGCATTTT. It is translated as CASSRWGGDPADNQPQHF.